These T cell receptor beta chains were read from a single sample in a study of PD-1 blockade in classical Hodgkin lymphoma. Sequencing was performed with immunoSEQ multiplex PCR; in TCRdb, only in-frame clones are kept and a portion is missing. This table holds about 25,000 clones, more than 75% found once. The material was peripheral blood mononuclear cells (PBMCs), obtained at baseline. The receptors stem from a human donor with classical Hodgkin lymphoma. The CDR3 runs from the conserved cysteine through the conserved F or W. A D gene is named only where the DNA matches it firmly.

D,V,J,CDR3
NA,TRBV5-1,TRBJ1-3,CASSLNQVDSGNTIYF
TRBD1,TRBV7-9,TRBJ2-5,CASSWTGGGQETQYF
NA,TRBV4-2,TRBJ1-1,CASSHKGTEAFF
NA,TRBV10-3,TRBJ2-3,CAIQKQSHSTDTQYF
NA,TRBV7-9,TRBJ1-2,CASSIPGDYGYTF
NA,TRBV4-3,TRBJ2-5,CASSQGQDHQETQYF
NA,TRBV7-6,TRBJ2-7,CASSLGGPSYEQYF
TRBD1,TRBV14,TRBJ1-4,CASSQDLARGNEKLFF
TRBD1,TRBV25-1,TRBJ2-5,CASSAGQLRETQYF
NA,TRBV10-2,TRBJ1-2,CASSEQGLGGYTF
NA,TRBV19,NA,CASSILGPPYSYEQYF
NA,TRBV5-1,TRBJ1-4,CASSYYAPNEKLFF
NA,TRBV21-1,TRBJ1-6,CASSKTGLSYNSPLHF